Below are 2 T cell receptor beta chains sequenced from a single sample in a study of cytomegalovirus exposure and HLA in healthy donors. PCR involved 60 Vbeta and 13 Jbeta primers. Sequenced by immunoSEQ multiplex PCR; TCRdb stores in-frame clones only, minus some. The table records about 190,000 clones, roughly 73% of them present only once. What was sequenced was PBMCs. All receptors derive from a woman younger than 45 in good health and CMV-seropositive.

V gene TRBV7-3 combines with J gene TRBJ2-2; TRBD1 matches at 7 bases. Trimming cost V 4 bases and J 7 bases; bases outside gene matches: 3. The CDR3 is made up of 13 amino acids. The germline gives CDR1 SGHTA, CDR2 FQGTGA. The chain's CDR3 is CASSSWTGGELFF. CDR3 DNA: TGTGCCAGCAGCTCCTGGACAGGCGGGGAGCTGTTTTTT.

The V and J genes are TRBV28 and TRBJ1-2, with TRBD1 matching 9 bases. The junction had 8 bases not matched to a gene; V was cut back by 3 bases and J by 3 bases. Germline V lookup: CDR1 MDHEN, CDR2 SYDVKM. The length of the CDR3 is 16 residues. The chain's CDR3 is CASSLSRDREDYGYTF. In DNA, the CDR3 is TGTGCCAGCAGTTTGAGTCGGGACAGGGAGGACTATGGCTACACCTTC.